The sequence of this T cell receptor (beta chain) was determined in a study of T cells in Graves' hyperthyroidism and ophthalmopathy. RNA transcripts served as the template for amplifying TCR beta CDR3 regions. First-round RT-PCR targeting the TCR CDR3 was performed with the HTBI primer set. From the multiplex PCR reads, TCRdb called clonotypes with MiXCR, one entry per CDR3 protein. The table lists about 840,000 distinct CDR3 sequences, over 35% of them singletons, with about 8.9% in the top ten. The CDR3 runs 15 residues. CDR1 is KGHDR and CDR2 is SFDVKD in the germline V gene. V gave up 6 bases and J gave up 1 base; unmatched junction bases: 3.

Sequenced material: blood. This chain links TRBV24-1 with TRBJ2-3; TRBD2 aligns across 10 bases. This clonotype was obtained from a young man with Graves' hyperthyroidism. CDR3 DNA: TGTGCCACCAGTTCAGGACTAGCGGGCACAGATACGCAGTATTTT. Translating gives CATSSGLAGTDTQYF.